The 20 T cell receptor beta chains presented below share a single source sample, sequenced in a study of regulatory T cells in long-lasting Graves disease. Indicated time point: newly diagnosed GD, antithyroid drugs for less than 3 months. With RNA extracted from PBMCs as input, the TCR library was made. Investigators prepared the TCR beta libraries by applying iRepertoire HTBI primers and Arm-PCR of CDR3 regions. A single record per CDR3 protein comes from TCRdb applying MiXCR to the multiplex PCR reads. The repertoire consists of some 500,000 distinct CDR3 sequences, with less than 15% occurring once and the leading ten covering approximately 9.3%. This sample was shared with a second study, whose subject was T cells in Graves' hyperthyroidism and ophthalmopathy.

This material consisted of peripheral blood mononuclear cells (PBMCs), taken at new diagnosis, from a patient treated with antithyroid drugs. These receptors originate from a man aged 25 to 40 with Graves disease.

This clonotype was counted ten times or more. This chain links TRBV12-3 or TRBV12-4 with TRBJ2-5; 10 bases map to TRBD1. V was pared by 6 bases and J by 4 bases, with 5 bases of the junction left unmatched. The CDR3 is 14 amino acids. CDR3 in amino acids: CASSSDRGLETQYF. CDR3 in DNA: TGTGCCAGCAGCTCCGACAGGGGGCTAGAGACCCAGTACTTC.

This clonotype has ten or more counts. V is TRBV7-9 and J is TRBJ2-7, with D perhaps matching TRBD1 (6 bases). This CDR3 contains 15 residues. Trimming stripped 4 bases from V and 0 bases from J, with 13 bases between. Per the germline V gene, CDR1 is SEHNR and CDR2 is FQNEAQ (reference sequence). CDR3 DNA: TGTGCCAGCAGCTCCTTAGGACAGCGCTCCTACGAGCAGTACTTC. This gives the protein CASSSLGQRSYEQYF.

This clonotype turned up a few times. A clone one base away is much larger, so this may be a read error. Because it lacks the conserved phenylalanine or tryptophan at the end, this CDR3 is likely a read error. This sequence joins TRBV28 and TRBJ2-7; no clear D. Germline-derived CDR1 and CDR2 are MDHEN and SYDVKM. The V and J ends lost 7 bases and 2 bases respectively, with 9 bases between them. CDR3 length equals 12 residues. As DNA, the CDR3 is TGTGCCAGCACTATACCCCCCTACGAGCAGTACCTC. It encodes CASTIPPYEQYL.

The table lists this clonotype with many counts. The chain uses TRBV28 and TRBJ1-5; no firm D call. This CDR3 has 15 residues. Deletions cut 3 bases from V and 0 bases from J, with 9 bases between. CDR1 and CDR2 from the germline V gene are MDHEN and SYDVKM. CDR3 loop: CASSLGGPSNQPQHF. The CDR3, as DNA: TGTGCCAGCAGTTTGGGAGGGCCTAGCAATCAGCCCCAGCATTTT.

In this sample, this clonotype turned up many times. The chain joins TRBV7-2 to TRBJ2-4; D is tentatively TRBD1 or TRBD2 (6 bases each). Between the trimmed V and J ends, which lost 4 bases and 1 base, there was a span of 14 bases. Germline CDR1 is SGHTA and CDR2 is FQGNSA. This CDR3 has 16 residues. The CDR3 loop reads CASSSSGAQAKNIQYF. The CDR3 bases are TGTGCCAGCAGCTCCTCGGGGGCTCAGGCCAAAAACATTCAGTACTTC.

This chain links TRBV24-1 with TRBJ1-5; no clear D gene. Germline CDR1 and CDR2: KGHDR and SFDVKD. This CDR3 spans 14 amino acids. Trimming pared 4 bases from V and 9 bases from J, leaving 15 bases between. CDR3 sequence: CATSETDASRPQHF. The CDR3 nucleotides are TGTGCCACCAGTGAAACCGACGCTTCGAGGCCCCAGCATTTT.

This clonotype came up many times. The rearrangement links TRBV7-8 to TRBJ2-7, with 7 bases lining up with TRBD2. The CDR3 consists of 13 residues. V was pared by 5 bases and J by 7 bases, with 8 bases of the junction left unmatched. Germline V CDR1 and CDR2: SGHVS, FQNEAQ. DNA for the CDR3: TGTGCCAGCAGCCCTGGACCAGCGGGGGAGCAGTACTTC. This gives the protein CASSPGPAGEQYF.

This clonotype was detected ten times or more. The chain uses TRBV9 and TRBJ2-7; D unclear. Between the trimmed V and J ends, which lost 3 bases and 8 bases, there was a span of 18 bases. This CDR3 has 14 amino acids. CDR1 is SGDLS, CDR2 YYNGEE, per germline. CDR3 coding DNA: TGTGCCAGCAGCGCCACCGAGACTGGATATAAGCAGTACTTC. Translating it yields CASSATETGYKQYF.

This clonotype was recorded a few times. This chain links TRBV24-1 with TRBJ2-2; 12 bases match TRBD1. Trimming took 1 base from V and 6 from J; bases not matched to a gene: 5. This CDR3 comprises 17 residues. CDR1 and CDR2 from the germline V gene are KGHDR and SFDVKD. The CDR3 protein is CATSDFEGTGGPGELFF. CDR3 nucleotide sequence: TGTGCCACCAGTGATTTTGAGGGGACAGGGGGCCCCGGGGAGCTGTTTTTT.

There are many counts of this clonotype. The chain employs TRBV2 and TRBJ1-1, with D perhaps matching TRBD1 (6 bases). Between the trimmed V and J ends, which lost 7 bases and 3 bases, there was a span of 15 bases. Germline V gene lookup returns CDR1 SNHLY and CDR2 FYNNEI. This CDR3 is built from 14 residues. As DNA, the CDR3 is TGTGCCAGCACCGTACAGGGAGGGGACACTGAAGCTTTCTTT. It yields the protein CASTVQGGDTEAFF.

The sample holds many counts of this clonotype. The chain uses TRBV10-2 and TRBJ2-5, with D possibly matching TRBD1 (6 bases). Germline V gene sequence: CDR1 WSHSY, CDR2 SAAADI. The CDR3 spans 14 residues. V was trimmed by 3 bases and J by 5 bases, leaving 13 bases between them. This CDR3 reads CASSETGFAETQYF. The CDR3 bases are TGCGCCAGCAGTGAAACAGGGTTTGCGGAGACCCAGTACTTC.

About this clonotype: This could be a read error, since a much larger clone is one nucleotide away. The chain carries TRBV11-3 and TRBJ2-4; 9 bases line up with TRBD1. Germline CDR1 SGHNT, CDR2 YENEEA. This CDR3 has 15 residues. CDR3 loop: CASSPGTGTRGERFF. CDR3 bases: TGTGCCAGCAGCCCGGGGACAGGGACAAGGGGTGAGCGGTTCTTC.

The gene calls are TRBV29-1 and TRBJ2-1, with D possibly matching TRBD2 (6 bases). CDR1 is SQVTM, CDR2 ANQGSEA, per germline. The V and J ends lost 7 bases and 0 bases respectively, with 16 bases between them. CDR3 length: 15 residues. The CDR3 DNA reads as TGCAGCGCTGGGTGGCGGACTATCTCCTACAATGAGCAGTTCTTC. Amino acids: CSAGWRTISYNEQFF.

The chain recombines TRBV24-1 with TRBJ2-2; 11 bases are shared with TRBD2. Trimming cost V 2 bases and J 2 bases; bases outside gene matches: 3. The germline gives CDR1 KGHDR, CDR2 SFDVKD. CDR3 length: 17 amino acids. CDR3 amino acids: CATSDWGLAENTGELFF. The DNA for the CDR3 is TGTGCCACCAGTGATTGGGGACTAGCGGAAAACACCGGGGAGCTGTTTTTT.

This clonotype was seen a few times. This chain joins TRBV7-8 and TRBJ2-3; 9 bases align to TRBD2. Germline values: CDR1 SGHVS, CDR2 FQNEAQ. The CDR3 covers 18 residues. Unmatched junction bases numbered 16, after V lost 5 bases and J lost 4 bases. This chain's CDR3 is CASSLSPTSGGGADTQYF. The CDR3 bases are TGTGCCAGCAGCCTATCCCCGACTAGCGGAGGGGGAGCAGATACGCAGTATTTT.

This clonotype was observed at least ten times. The chain is built from TRBV27 and TRBJ2-1, with 7 bases fitting TRBD2. The CDR3 covers 14 residues. CDR1 and CDR2 from the germline V gene are MNHEY and SMNVEV (reference sequence). With V trimmed by 5 bases and J by 4 bases, 5 bases remained unmatched. CDR3 region: CASSPWDYYNEQFF. CDR3 sequence (DNA): TGTGCCAGCAGTCCCTGGGACTATTACAATGAGCAGTTCTTC.

This clonotype was found many times. This chain links TRBV27 with TRBJ2-7; D is uncertain. This CDR3 comprises 13 residues. Germline V gene data show CDR1 as MNHEY and CDR2 as SMNVEV (reference sequence). V dropped 2 bases and J dropped 5 bases, with 10 bases sitting between them. The CDR3 spells CASSLRSYNEQYF. The CDR3 DNA is TGTGCCAGCAGTTTAAGGTCCTACAACGAGCAGTACTTC.

This clonotype was picked up many times. V and J are TRBV20-1 and TRBJ2-5; D is tentatively TRBD1 or TRBD2 (5 bases each). The V end lost 5 bases, the J end lost 5 bases, and 15 bases lay between the germline ends. The germline gives CDR1 DFQATT, CDR2 SNEGSKA (reference sequence). The CDR3 runs to 13 residues. CDR3 DNA: TGCAGTGCTTCCGGGACGCCTGTGGAGACCCAGTACTTC. Translating gives CSASGTPVETQYF.

This clonotype came up many times. This rearrangement joins TRBV10-3 to TRBJ2-7; 8 nucleotides align to TRBD1. CDR3 length: 16 amino acids. After removal of 0 bases from V and 2 bases from J, the junction contained 6 bases not matched to a gene. Germline V gene lookup returns CDR1 ENHRY and CDR2 SYGVKD. The CDR3 loop is CAISESPDRDTYEQYF. In DNA form, the CDR3 reads TGTGCCATCAGTGAGTCCCCGGACAGGGACACCTACGAGCAGTACTTC.

The V and J genes are TRBV14 and TRBJ1-6, with D maybe TRBD1 (6 bases). CDR3 length: 14 residues. Trimming cost V 4 bases and J 7 bases, with 11 bases left between them. CDR1 is SGHDN, CDR2 FVKESK, per germline. The CDR3 is CASSRGQLNSPLHF. The CDR3 nucleotides read TGTGCCAGCAGCCGTGGACAGTTAAATTCACCCCTCCACTTT.